These 21 T cell receptor beta chains were all obtained from the same sample, sequenced in a study of sequential checkpoint blockade in melanoma. Generated by immunoSEQ multiplex PCR, the TCRdb table keeps only in-frame clones and is missing some. The sample yields thousands of clones, approximately 81% seen once. Sample treatment: randomized to nivolumab then ipilimumab (arm A) or the reverse (arm B). The source was CD8+ T cells sorted from blood (inferred from file names), collected from a patient given nivolumab and ipilimumab in sequence. These receptor sequences come from a human donor with melanoma.

The chain joins TRBV6-5 to TRBJ2-2; D might be TRBD2 (7 bases). CDR1 is MNHEY, CDR2 SVGAGI, per germline. Trimming left V 2 bases short and J 7 bases short, with 11 bases between. The CDR3 is 14 residues long. The DNA for the CDR3 is TGTGCCAGCAGTTACGCGGGGGCTGTCGGGGAGCTGTTTTTT. It translates to CASSYAGAVGELFF.

The chain combines TRBV5-6 with TRBJ2-7; the D gene is possibly TRBD1 (6 bases). V gave up 4 bases and J gave up 0 bases, with 20 bases separating them. The CDR3 extends over 17 amino acids. From germline, CDR1 is SGHDT and CDR2 YYEEEE. CDR3 DNA sequence: TGTGCCAGCAGCCGAGGGGACACCCTCAGACTCTCCTACGAGCAGTACTTC. Translating it yields CASSRGDTLRLSYEQYF.

The J gene is TRBJ2-1, the V gene TRBV6-1, with TRBD2 matching 9 bases. The CDR3 has 15 amino acids. V trimming: 5 bases; J trimming: 10 bases; junction bases outside the gene matches: 12. Germline V gene lookup returns CDR1 MNHNS and CDR2 SASEGT. CDR3 DNA: TGTGCCAGCAGTTCTCTGGGACTAGCTGGCGGGGAGCAGTTCTTC. It codes for CASSSLGLAGGEQFF.

The chain carries TRBV27 and TRBJ2-7; no definite D call. Per the germline V gene, CDR1 is MNHEY and CDR2 is SMNVEV (reference sequence). The CDR3 runs 12 residues. V dropped 5 bases and J dropped 3 bases, with 8 bases sitting between them. The CDR3 coding sequence is TGTGCCAGCAGTACCACTGGCTACGAGCAGTACTTC. Translating it yields CASSTTGYEQYF.

This rearrangement joins TRBV19 to TRBJ1-1; tentative D call: TRBD1 (6 bases). V gave up 4 bases and J gave up 7 bases, with 10 bases separating them. The V gene's germline CDR1 is LNHDA and CDR2 SQIVND (reference sequence). The CDR3 has 12 residues. CDR3 nucleotide sequence: TGTGCCAGTAGTAGGGGACACCTTGAAGCTTTCTTT. Its protein product is CASSRGHLEAFF.

This chain uses TRBV2 with TRBJ2-2; a possible D gene is TRBD2 (6 bases). The CDR3 length is 13 residues. V lost 7 bases and J lost 2, with 8 bases in between. The germline CDR1 and CDR2 sequences are SNHLY and FYNNEI. CDR3 nucleotides: TGTGCCAGCAAGGGACTCAACACCGGGGAGCTGTTTTTT. Translation gives CASKGLNTGELFF.

This clone appeared a few times. The rearrangement uses TRBV4-3 and TRBJ2-5; 7 bases are shared with TRBD2. Germline values: CDR1 LGHNA, CDR2 YSLEER. V dropped 4 bases and J dropped 7; count of bases not matched to a gene: 15. The CDR3 length is 16 residues. Here the CDR3 reads CASSPSLGGSGVTQYF. DNA for the CDR3: TGCGCCAGCAGCCCGTCACTAGGCGGGAGCGGGGTGACCCAGTACTTC.

This rearrangement joins TRBV19 to TRBJ2-2; D remains unclear. The CDR3 totals 11 residues. Germline CDR1 LNHDA, CDR2 SQIVND (reference sequence). The ends were cut back, 5 bases at V and 7 bases at J, with 5 bases in the middle. The CDR3 loop is CASSPGGELFF. In DNA form, the CDR3 reads TGTGCCAGTAGTCCCGGCGGGGAGCTGTTTTTT.

The CDR3 DNA reads as TGTGCCAGCAGCGTAGAGAGCGGGACCTACGAGCAGTACTTC. This gives the protein CASSVESGTYEQYF. The rearrangement joins TRBV9 to TRBJ2-5; TRBD2 agrees at 7 bases. The J call may be mistaken, given a closer DNA end match to TRBJ2-7. The CDR3 totals 14 residues. CDR1 and CDR2 (germline): SGDLS, YYNGEE.

The genes are TRBV28 and TRBJ2-5, with TRBD1 as a possible D gene (5 bases). The J call is doubtful: the DNA matches TRBJ2-7 better. The CDR3 is 17 residues long. Germline CDR1 MDHEN, CDR2 SYDVKM. CDR3 bases: TGTGCCAGCAGTTTCGACGTGACGGCCGACAGCTCCTACGAGCAGTACTTC. It specifies CASSFDVTADSSYEQYF.

CDR3 in amino acids: CASTAGFETQYF. The CDR3 coding sequence is TGTGCCAGCACAGCGGGGTTCGAGACCCAGTACTTC. The V call is TRBV6-5, the J call TRBJ2-5; 7 bases are shared with TRBD2. The germline CDR1 and CDR2 sequences are MNHEY and SVGAGI. Trimming at V came to 7 bases and at J to 5 bases, leaving 4 bases not matched to a gene. The length of the CDR3 is 12 residues.

The V gene is TRBV6-5, the J gene TRBJ2-7; perhaps TRBD1 as D (6 bases). CDR3 length equals 14 residues. The V and J ends lost 5 bases and 1 base respectively, with 12 bases between them. CDR1 is MNHEY, CDR2 SVGAGI, per germline. CDR3 in DNA: TGTGCCAGCAGTGGTAGAGGACAGTCCTACGAGCAGTACTTC. This encodes CASSGRGQSYEQYF.

The gene calls are TRBV28 and TRBJ2-6; D gene uncertain. The V gene lost 6 bases and the J gene lost 3 bases, with 9 bases spanning the gap. In germline, CDR1 is MDHEN, CDR2 SYDVKM. The CDR3 extends over 14 amino acids. CDR3 nucleotide sequence: TGTGCCAGCAGGAGTCTCTTTGGGGCCAACGTCCTGACTTTC. It codes for CASRSLFGANVLTF.

The rearrangement uses TRBV6-4 and TRBJ2-2; no definite D call. The germline gives CDR1 MRHNA, CDR2 SNTAGT. CDR3 size: 13 residues. Trimming shortened V by 0 bases and J by 8 bases, and 7 bases separated the two germline ends. As DNA, the CDR3 is TGTGCCAGCAGTGACTCCCCTCAGGGGGAGCTGTTTTTT. It is translated as CASSDSPQGELFF.

The chain carries TRBV30 and TRBJ2-1, with no clear D. Germline CDR1 is GTSNPN and CDR2 is SVGIG (reference sequence). The ends were cut back, 2 bases at V and 8 bases at J, with 10 bases in the middle. CDR3 length equals 12 residues. The CDR3 DNA follows: TGTGCCTGGAGTCCCGGAGTCTATGAGCAGTTCTTC. Its protein is CAWSPGVYEQFF.

This clone was found a few times. The J gene is TRBJ2-6, the V gene TRBV4-3; tentative D call: TRBD1 (5 bases). The ends were cut back, 0 bases at V and 2 bases at J, with 8 bases in the middle. Germline CDR1 reads LGHNA; CDR2 reads YSLEER. The CDR3 consists of 16 residues. The CDR3: CASSQEVGAGANVLTF. The CDR3 DNA follows: TGCGCCAGCAGCCAAGAGGTAGGGGCTGGGGCCAACGTCCTGACTTTC.

The sample holds one count of this clone. V usage is TRBV5-1 and J usage is TRBJ2-7; D may be TRBD2 (6 bases). CDR1 is SGHRS and CDR2 is YFSETQ in the germline V gene. The CDR3 has 13 residues. Trimming took off 3 bases at V and 5 bases at J, with 12 bases between the two ends. Written as DNA, the CDR3 is TGCGCCAGCAGCTACCAGGGAGGACACGAGCAGTACTTC. Protein product: CASSYQGGHEQYF.

This clone was seen only a few times. The chain is built from TRBV4-3 and TRBJ2-7, with 7 bases aligning to TRBD1. This CDR3 is 16 amino acids long. J gave up 2 bases and V 0 bases, and 7 bases lay outside the gene matches. Looked up from germline, CDR1 is LGHNA and CDR2 is YSLEER. CDR3 in DNA: TGCGCCAGCAGCCAAGATGGGGGACAGAGGACCTACGAGCAGTACTTC. It yields the protein CASSQDGGQRTYEQYF.

The chain links TRBV5-4 to TRBJ2-7, with D perhaps matching TRBD2 (6 bases). This CDR3 is built from 13 residues. CDR1 and CDR2 from the germline V gene are SGHNT and YYREEE (reference sequence). V lost 1 base to trimming and J lost 6 bases, with 11 bases between them. The CDR3 region has the DNA TGTGCCAGCAGCTTGCTCGGGGGACGCGAGCAGTACTTC. It translates to CASSLLGGREQYF.

This clone occurred once. V is TRBV27 and J is TRBJ2-7; a weak D match, TRBD1 (6 bases). CDR1 and CDR2 (germline): MNHEY, SMNVEV (reference sequence). The V and J ends lost 7 bases and 5 bases respectively, with 21 bases between them. This CDR3 comprises 15 residues. In DNA, the CDR3 is TGTGCCAGCAAGGTGTCCCGGGACAACCTCAACGAGCAGTACTTC. It is translated as CASKVSRDNLNEQYF.

This chain connects TRBV19 to TRBJ1-3; D may be TRBD1 (6 bases). Trimming shortened V by 7 bases and J by 0 bases, and 13 bases separated the two germline ends. The CDR3 runs 15 residues. CDR1 is LNHDA, CDR2 SQIVND, per germline (reference sequence). CDR3 nucleotides: TGTGCCAGTAATTGGGACACGGACTCTGGAAACACCATATATTTT. Translated, it gives CASNWDTDSGNTIYF. Full variable domain (rest looked up from reference TRBV19 and TRBJ1-3): DGGITQSPKYLFRKEGQNVTLSCEQNLNHDAMYWYRQDPGQGLRLIYYSQIVNDFQKGDIAEGYSVSREKKESFPLTVTSAQKNPTAFYLCASNWDTDSGNTIYFGEGSWLTVV.